This is a list of T cell receptor beta chains from one sample in a study of CD8 T cells in ankylosing spondylitis. Each CDR3 protein is one row after TCRdb ran MiXCR on the 5' RACE reads. The table includes about 170,000 distinct CDR3 sequences, around 17% detected once. Sequencing was carried out using blood, either unsorted or a sorted T cell fraction (not recorded which). The origin of the receptors is a male donor with ankylosing spondylitis or in good health (not recorded which). The CDR3 runs from the conserved cysteine through the conserved F or W. D genes are given only for firm matches. Size values are once, few and many counts, or a class for expanded clones, and some rows have none.

j_gene | d_gene | abundance | v_gene | CDR3nt | CDR3aa
TRBJ2-7 | - | many | TRBV20-1 | TGCAGTGCTAAGGGACCCAACAACGAGCAGTACTTC | CSAKGPNNEQYF
TRBJ1-4 | - | - | TRBV2 | TGTGCCAGCAGCTGGACAGCCCTTAATGAAAAACTGTTTTTT | CASSWTALNEKLFF
TRBJ1-1 | - | many | TRBV5-1 | TGCGCCAGCAGCTTGGGATTTGGGGCTACTGAAGCTTTCTTT | CASSLGFGATEAFF
TRBJ1-2 | - | many | TRBV6-5 | TGTGCCAGCAGTTCTTGGACAGCGGCGGGCTACACCTTC | CASSSWTAAGYTF
TRBJ1-2 | - | many | TRBV7-2 | TGTGCCAGCAGCTTAGGAGAACCGAACTATGGCTACACCTTC | CASSLGEPNYGYTF
TRBJ2-2 | - | many | TRBV5-1 | TGCGCCAGCACCAAATCCGGGGGCAGTCTGAACACCGGGGAGCTGTTTTTT | CASTKSGGSLNTGELFF
TRBJ2-2 | - | few | TRBV4-2 | TGTGCCAGCAGCCAAGATACAGCGATCACCGGGGAGCTGTTTTTT | CASSQDTAITGELFF
TRBJ2-5 | - | many | TRBV11-2 | TGTGCCAGCAGCTTTGGTGCGGGGACCCAAGGGACCCAGTACTTC | CASSFGAGTQGTQYF
TRBJ2-2 | TRBD1 | - | TRBV5-1 | TGCGCCAGCAGCCTACAGGACAGGGGGATCGGGGAGCTGTTTTTT | CASSLQDRGIGELFF
TRBJ2-5 | - | - | TRBV7-3 | TGTGCCAGCAGCCGATCTAGCACAGAAAGACAAGAGACCCAGTACTTC | CASSRSSTERQETQYF